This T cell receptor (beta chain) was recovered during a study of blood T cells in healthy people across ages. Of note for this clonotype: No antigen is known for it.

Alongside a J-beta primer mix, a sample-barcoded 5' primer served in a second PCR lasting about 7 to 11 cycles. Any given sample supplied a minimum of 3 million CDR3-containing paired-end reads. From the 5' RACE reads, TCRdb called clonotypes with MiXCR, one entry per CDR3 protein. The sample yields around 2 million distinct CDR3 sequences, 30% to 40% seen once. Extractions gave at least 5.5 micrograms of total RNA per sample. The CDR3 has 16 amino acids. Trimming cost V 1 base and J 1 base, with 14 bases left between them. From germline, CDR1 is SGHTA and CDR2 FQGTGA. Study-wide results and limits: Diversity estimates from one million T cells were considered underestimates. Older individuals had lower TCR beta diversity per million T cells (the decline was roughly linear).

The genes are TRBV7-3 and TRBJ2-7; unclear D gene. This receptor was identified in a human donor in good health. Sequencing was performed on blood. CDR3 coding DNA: TGTGCCAGCAGCTTAAATTATCGGGCCAGATCCTACGAGCAGTACTTC. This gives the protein CASSLNYRARSYEQYF.